This TCR beta chain was identified during a study of blood T cell repertoires in COVID-19. Study in general: Sample material is recorded as cDNA or gDNA derived from T cells, B-cell-depleted T cells, or PBMCs.

Participants reported their clinical history, and cohort assignment relied on those reports. Cohort 3 recovered donors had two negative PCRs, clearance, or symptom resolution. A remark on this clone: A junction boundary mismatches the germline segment, possibly from a read error.

As handled by the study authors: The assay estimated nucleated cells by amplifying reference gene primers. The table came from immunoSEQ multiplex PCR; TCRdb's copy has only in-frame clones and leaves some out. The V and J calls and clone size are taken from that table; D and trimming were inferred from the DNA. The sample holds 150,000 to 200,000 clones, approximately 85% seen once. The CDR3 runs to 15 residues. CDR1 is KGHSH and CDR2 is LQKENI in the germline V gene. The specimen was PBMCs or T cells enriched from blood (not recorded which). The sequence was collected from a man in his forties or fifties who had recovered from COVID-19. The chain is built from TRBV18 and TRBJ1-4; 8 positions match TRBD1. CDR3 DNA sequence: TGTGCCAGCTCCCCACAGGGGGGGACTAATGAAAAACTGTTTTTT. It codes for CASSPQGGTNEKLFF. The full variable domain, in which reference TRBV18 and TRBJ1-4 provide the parts outside the CDR3, is NAGVMQNPRHLVRRRGQEARLRCSPMKGHSHVYWYRQLPEEGLKFMVYLQKENIIDESGMPKERFSAEFPKEGPSILRIQQVVRGDSAAYFCASSPQGGTNEKLFFGSGTQLSVL.